One and the same sample provided the 26 T cell receptor beta chains below, sequenced in a study of T cell responses to AZD1222 COVID-19 vaccine. Generated by immunoSEQ multiplex PCR, the TCRdb table keeps only in-frame clones and is missing some. The sample carries about 120,000 clones, about nine tenths recorded once. Specimen: peripheral blood, collected on day 0 of AZD1222 vaccination. The receptors derive from an adult in good health.

The J gene is TRBJ2-1, the V gene TRBV11-3; D gene unclear. V dropped 2 bases and J dropped 9 bases, with 11 bases sitting between them. The germline V gene has CDR1 SGHNT and CDR2 YENEEA. The CDR3 is 13 amino acids. The CDR3 region has the DNA TGTGCCAGCAGCTTAACTGGTTTAGGTGAGCAGTTCTTC. It specifies CASSLTGLGEQFF.

The chain has TRBV6-6 and TRBJ2-1; D is perhaps TRBD1 (5 bases). The CDR3 contains 12 residues. Between the trimmed V and J ends, which lost 5 bases and 8 bases, there was a span of 10 bases. Looked up from germline, CDR1 is MNHNY and CDR2 is SVGAGI (reference sequence). The CDR3 bases are TGTGCCAGCAGTCGAAGGGGTGATGAGCAGTTCTTC. Amino acids: CASSRRGDEQFF.

This clone appeared a few times. The gene calls are TRBV6-5 and TRBJ1-4, with no clear D. This CDR3 contains 14 residues. Germline V gene data show CDR1 as MNHEY and CDR2 as SVGAGI. V was trimmed by 6 bases and J by 0 bases, leaving 8 bases between them. The CDR3 region has the DNA TGTGCCAGCAGATACAGCGCAACTAATGAAAAACTGTTTTTT. Translated, it gives CASRYSATNEKLFF.

The gene calls are TRBV5-1 and TRBJ1-6; TRBD1 is a possible D gene (6 bases). Germline V gene data show CDR1 as SGHRS and CDR2 as YFSETQ. This CDR3 is 16 amino acids long. V lost 6 bases to trimming and J lost 6 bases, with 19 bases between them. In DNA, the CDR3 is TGCGCCAGCACTTGGGGGGCAGGGTCCCCTAATTCACCCCTCCACTTT. Protein sequence: CASTWGAGSPNSPLHF.

As concerns this clone: Germline is not matched at one junction end, which may reflect a read error. V gene TRBV5-1 combines with J gene TRBJ1-2; D possibly corresponds to TRBD1 (5 bases). The CDR3 sequence is 15 residues long. In germline, CDR1 is SGHRS, CDR2 YFSETQ. The CDR3 sequence is CASNLRGESNYGYTF. The DNA of the CDR3 is TGCGCCAGCAACTTGCGAGGGGAGAGTAACTATGGCTACACCTTC.

The chain is built from TRBV6-5 and TRBJ2-3; D is undetermined. Germline CDR1 reads MNHEY; CDR2 reads SVGAGI. V was cut by 8 bases and J by 2 bases, with 14 bases left in between. This CDR3 has 14 amino acids. The CDR3 DNA follows: TGTGCCAGCGGAGTTGACATTTTCACAGATACGCAGTATTTT. Protein: CASGVDIFTDTQYF.

In this sample, this clone turned up once. This chain connects TRBV12-3 or TRBV12-4 to TRBJ2-1; no firm D call. The CDR3 spans 13 residues. Trimming cost V 2 bases and J 8 bases, with 10 bases left between them. CDR3 sequence reads: CASSLFQSDEQFF. As DNA, the CDR3 is TGTGCCAGCAGTTTATTTCAGAGCGATGAGCAGTTCTTC.

The chain has TRBV4-2 and TRBJ2-3, with 9 bases identical to TRBD2. The CDR3 contains 16 residues. Germline V gene data show CDR1 as LGHNA and CDR2 as YNFKEQ. Trimming cost V 0 bases and J 3 bases; bases outside gene matches: 4. The CDR3: CASSQEASGGTDTQYF. The CDR3 coding sequence is TGTGCCAGCAGCCAAGAGGCCAGCGGGGGGACAGATACGCAGTATTTT.

Here the CDR3 reads CASSQEDRANQPQHF. The CDR3 DNA reads TGTGCCAGCAGCCAAGAGGACAGGGCCAATCAGCCCCAGCATTTT. V and J are TRBV4-2 and TRBJ1-5; 8 nucleotides agree with TRBD1. This CDR3 is built from 15 residues. The V and J ends lost 0 bases and 3 bases, in that order; junction bases with no gene match: 1. The germline V gene has CDR1 LGHNA and CDR2 YNFKEQ.

This rearrangement joins TRBV30 to TRBJ1-5, with 7 bases aligning to TRBD1. Germline V CDR1 and CDR2: GTSNPN, SVGIG (reference sequence). With 3 bases clipped from V and 6 bases from J, the junction kept 8 bases outside the gene matches. This CDR3 has 14 residues. The CDR3, as DNA: TGTGCCTGGAGCCCGGGACAGCAAGGTCAGCCCCAGCATTTT. Its translation: CAWSPGQQGQPQHF.

As concerns this clone: Distinct nucleotide sequences in the sample also encode this CDR3. This chain uses TRBV6-2 or TRBV6-3 with TRBJ1-5, with a possible D match to TRBD1 (6 bases). Germline CDR1 MNHEY, CDR2 SVGEGT. The CDR3 has 14 amino acids. Between the trimmed V and J ends, which lost 5 bases and 1 base, there was a span of 9 bases. The CDR3, as DNA: TGTGCCAGCAGTCGAGACAGGAGCAATCAGCCCCAGCATTTT. Amino acids: CASSRDRSNQPQHF.

This clone was seen only once. The rearrangement joins TRBV7-2 to TRBJ2-1; 8 bases align to TRBD2. CDR3 length: 17 residues. The V gene end was trimmed by 6 bases and the J gene end by 4 bases; junction bases not matched to a gene: 14. CDR1 and CDR2 from the germline V gene are SGHTA and FQGNSA. DNA for the CDR3: TGTGCCAGCAGGGCGGGAGGCTGGGACTCCCTGTACAATGAGCAGTTCTTC. Translating gives CASRAGGWDSLYNEQFF. The full variable domain, in which reference TRBV7-2 and TRBJ2-1 provide the parts outside the CDR3, is GAGVSQSPSNKVTEKGKDVELRCDPISGHTALYWYRQSLGQGLEFLIYFQGNSAPDKSGLPSDRFSAERTGGSVSTLTIQRTQQEDSAVYLCASRAGGWDSLYNEQFFGPGTRLTVL.

In this sample, this clone turned up once. This chain connects TRBV19 to TRBJ1-1, with a weak D call TRBD1 (5 bases). This CDR3 comprises 15 residues. Looked up from germline, CDR1 is LNHDA and CDR2 is SQIVND (reference sequence). Trimming removed 6 bases at V and 6 bases at J, with 20 bases between. CDR3 amino acids: CASRPLGTLVSEAFF. The CDR3 DNA sequence: TGTGCCAGTAGACCCCTTGGGACTCTGGTGTCTGAAGCTTTCTTT.

The chain joins TRBV7-9 to TRBJ2-7; D is unclear. The CDR3 covers 12 residues. The V gene lost 3 bases and the J gene lost 5 bases, with 8 bases spanning the gap. Germline loops: CDR1 SEHNR, CDR2 FQNEAQ (reference sequence). CDR3 region: CASSLVGHEQYF. The CDR3 DNA reads as TGTGCCAGCAGCTTGGTAGGTCACGAGCAGTACTTC.

The CDR3 DNA reads as TGTGCCAGCAGCCTACAGGGTTTGTTCAATGAGCAGTTCTTC. Amino acids: CASSLQGLFNEQFF. The chain employs TRBV25-1 and TRBJ2-1; TRBD1 might be the D (6 bases). This CDR3 comprises 14 residues. Per the germline V gene, CDR1 is MGHDK and CDR2 is SYGVNS. Trimming stripped 6 bases from V and 6 bases from J, with 15 bases between.

V and J are TRBV7-2 and TRBJ2-7; D gene uncertain. CDR1 and CDR2 (germline): SGHTA, FQGNSA. Trimming pared 4 bases from V and 2 bases from J, leaving 9 bases between. This CDR3 has 13 amino acids. CDR3 in DNA: TGTGCCAGCAGCTCCCCCCTGGCCTACGAGCAGTACTTC. It codes for CASSSPLAYEQYF.

The chain has TRBV3-1 (or the pseudogene TRBV3-2) and TRBJ1-6, with TRBD1 matching over 7 bases. The CDR3 contains 19 residues. The germline CDR1 and CDR2 sequences are LGHDT and YNNKEL (reference sequence). V dropped 0 bases and J dropped 2; count of bases not matched to a gene: 10. CDR3 sequence reads: CASSQDFGTESTYNSPLHF. DNA of the CDR3: TGTGCCAGCAGCCAAGATTTTGGGACAGAGTCTACCTATAATTCACCCCTCCACTTT.

V is TRBV6-5 and J is TRBJ2-3; the D gene is possibly TRBD1 (5 bases). This CDR3 spans 15 amino acids. Germline V gene lookup returns CDR1 MNHEY and CDR2 SVGAGI. In DNA, the CDR3 is TGTGCTACACAGTTAATTCAGGGTAGCACAGATACGCAGTATTTT. It specifies CATQLIQGSTDTQYF.

V gene TRBV18 combines with J gene TRBJ2-2, with a tentative D call TRBD1 (6 bases). V was trimmed by 3 bases and J by 1 base, leaving 12 bases between them. Germline CDR1 is KGHSH and CDR2 is LQKENI. This CDR3 is built from 16 residues. CDR3 in amino acids: CASSPLQGGNTGELFF. In DNA form, the CDR3 reads TGTGCCAGCTCACCCTTACAGGGTGGGAACACCGGGGAGCTGTTTTTT.

V usage is TRBV12-3 or TRBV12-4 and J usage is TRBJ2-5, with D possibly being TRBD1 (5 bases). The V gene lost 2 bases and the J gene lost 7 bases, with 5 bases spanning the gap. The CDR3 is 11 amino acids. CDR3 protein: CASSLRGTQYF. CDR3 in DNA: TGTGCCAGCAGTTTAAGGGGGACCCAGTACTTC.

The chain links TRBV28 to TRBJ2-4, with no clear D. This CDR3 spans 14 amino acids. Looked up from germline, CDR1 is MDHEN and CDR2 is SYDVKM. Trimming took 6 bases from V and 6 from J, leaving 15 bases between them. The CDR3 sequence: CASRTRDFPNIQYF. In DNA, the CDR3 is TGTGCCAGCAGGACAAGGGATTTTCCAAACATTCAGTACTTC.

V and J are TRBV7-3 and TRBJ2-6; no clear D gene. Per the germline V gene, CDR1 is SGHTA and CDR2 is FQGTGA. The CDR3 extends over 17 amino acids. Trimming left V 5 bases short and J 0 bases short, with 14 bases between. The CDR3 DNA reads TGTGCCAGCAGCCCCATAGGCCCGGTCTCTGGGGCCAACGTCCTGACTTTC. Encoded protein: CASSPIGPVSGANVLTF. The variable domain in full, completed from reference TRBV7-3 and TRBJ2-6, reads GAGVSQTPSNKVTEKGKYVELRCDPISGHTALYWYRQSLGQGPEFLIYFQGTGAADDSGLPNDRFFAVRPEGSVSTLKIQRTERGDSAVYLCASSPIGPVSGANVLTFGAGSRLTVL.

CDR3 coding DNA: TGTGCCTGGAGTGCCAGTCCCGGGACAGGGGGCCAAGAGACCCAGTACTTC. As protein: CAWSASPGTGGQETQYF. The chain carries TRBV30 and TRBJ2-5; TRBD1 matches at 11 bases. V dropped 1 base and J dropped 1; count of bases not matched to a gene: 8. Per germline, CDR1 GTSNPN and CDR2 SVGIG (reference sequence). CDR3 length equals 17 residues.

V usage is TRBV13 and J usage is TRBJ2-7, with D hard to call. V was clipped by 0 bases and J by 4 bases, with 10 bases between them. In germline, CDR1 is PRHDT, CDR2 FYEKMQ (reference sequence). The CDR3 is 14 residues long. The CDR3 region has the DNA TGTGCCAGCAGCTTAGGGTGGGGTGGGTACGAGCAGTACTTC. It encodes CASSLGWGGYEQYF.

This chain links TRBV21-1 with TRBJ2-5; TRBD2, the D gene given by the table, was not confirmed from the DNA. TRBV21-1 is annotated as a pseudogene. CDR3 length equals 14 residues. As DNA, the CDR3 is TGTGCCAGCAAACCGGGACTGAGACAAGAGACCCAGTACTTC. It translates to CASKPGLRQETQYF.

The CDR3 DNA reads as TGTGCCAGCAGCCGGACAGGGACGGGTCTAGATACGCAGTATTTT. It encodes CASSRTGTGLDTQYF. This chain links TRBV11-3 with TRBJ2-3, with TRBD1 matching over 8 bases. V dropped 5 bases and J dropped 5; count of bases not matched to a gene: 9. The CDR3 is 15 residues long. CDR1 and CDR2 from the germline V gene are SGHNT and YENEEA.